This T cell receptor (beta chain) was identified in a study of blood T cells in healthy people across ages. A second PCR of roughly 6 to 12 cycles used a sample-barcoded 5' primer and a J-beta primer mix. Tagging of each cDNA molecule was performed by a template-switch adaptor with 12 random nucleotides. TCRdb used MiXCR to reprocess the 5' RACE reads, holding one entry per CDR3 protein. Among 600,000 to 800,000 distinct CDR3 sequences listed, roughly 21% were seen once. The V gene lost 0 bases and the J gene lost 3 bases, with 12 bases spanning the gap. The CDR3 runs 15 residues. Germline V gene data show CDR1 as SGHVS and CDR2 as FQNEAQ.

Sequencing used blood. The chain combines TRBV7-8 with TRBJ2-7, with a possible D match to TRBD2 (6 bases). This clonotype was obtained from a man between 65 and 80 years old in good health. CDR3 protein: CASSLAATSNYEQYF. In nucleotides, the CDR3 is TGTGCCAGCAGCTTAGCGGCTACTAGCAACTACGAGCAGTACTTC.